The 22 T cell receptor beta chains listed next were all sequenced from one sample in a study of T cell responses to AZD1222 COVID-19 vaccine. TCRdb's copy holds only in-frame clones and misses some; the assay was immunoSEQ multiplex PCR. The table shows roughly 120,000 clones, with 80% to 90% occurring only once. Sequencing was performed on peripheral blood, taken on day 0 of AZD1222 vaccination. The receptors derive from an adult in good health.

This chain uses TRBV6-5 with TRBJ1-2; possibly TRBD1 for D (6 bases). The length of the CDR3 is 15 residues. Trimming removed 5 bases at V and 0 bases at J, with 13 bases between. From germline, CDR1 is MNHEY and CDR2 SVGAGI. The CDR3 coding sequence is TGTGCCAGCAGTCACGGGGACACCTCTAACTATGGCTACACCTTC. Its translation is CASSHGDTSNYGYTF.

This chain links TRBV7-9 with TRBJ2-5; D possibly corresponds to TRBD2 (6 bases). Germline lookup yields CDR1 SEHNR and CDR2 FQNEAQ (reference sequence). V shed 3 bases and J shed 0 bases, with 20 bases lying between them. The CDR3 consists of 18 residues. The CDR3 region has the DNA TGTGCCAGCAGCTTCCCGCGAAAGAAGCGGGTGTACCAAGAGACCCAGTACTTC. Protein product: CASSFPRKKRVYQETQYF.

V usage is TRBV20-1 and J usage is TRBJ1-4, with a possible D match to TRBD1 (5 bases). CDR3 length equals 10 residues. Germline assignment: CDR1 DFQATT and CDR2 SNEGSKA (reference sequence). V was clipped by 6 bases and J by 17 bases, with 16 bases between them. The CDR3 loop reads CSAPLRRAFF. Here the CDR3 DNA reads TGCAGTGCACCCCTACGCAGGGCCTTTTTT.

The chain employs TRBV5-1 and TRBJ1-1; the D gene is possibly TRBD1 (5 bases). Between the trimmed V and J ends, which lost 6 bases and 7 bases, there was a span of 25 bases. The CDR3 runs 16 residues. Germline V gives CDR1 SGHRS, CDR2 YFSETQ. The CDR3 coding sequence is TGCGCCAGCATAAAGACCCCAACGACAGCTGCATATGAAGCTTTCTTT. This encodes CASIKTPTTAAYEAFF.

Here the CDR3 reads CAWTGGYEQYF. As DNA, the CDR3 is TGTGCCTGGACTGGGGGCTACGAGCAGTACTTC. The genes are TRBV30 and TRBJ2-7; perhaps D is TRBD1 or TRBD2 (5 bases each). The germline V gene encodes CDR1 GTSNPN and CDR2 SVGIG (reference sequence). V was trimmed by 4 bases and J by 3 bases, leaving 7 bases between them. The CDR3 spans 11 residues.

The V call is TRBV9, the J call TRBJ1-2, with D unclear. The CDR3 spans 16 residues. The V end was cut by 0 bases, the J end by 4 bases, with 16 bases between. The germline V gene encodes CDR1 SGDLS and CDR2 YYNGEE. The CDR3 DNA reads TGTGCCAGCAGCGTAGGCCGAAGCCAATCGGGCTATGGCTACACCTTC. Protein product: CASSVGRSQSGYGYTF.

The chain combines TRBV5-1 with TRBJ1-1; D is perhaps TRBD1 (6 bases). Per the germline V gene, CDR1 is SGHRS and CDR2 is YFSETQ. The CDR3 is made up of 14 amino acids. V was pared by 3 bases and J by 4 bases, with 13 bases between. The CDR3: CASSSQGLSTEAFF. The DNA of the CDR3 is TGCGCCAGCAGCTCCCAGGGGTTGAGCACTGAAGCTTTCTTT.

V and J are TRBV6-5 and TRBJ1-1; TRBD1 matches 9 bases. CDR3 size: 16 residues. Germline V gene sequence: CDR1 MNHEY, CDR2 SVGAGI. Unmatched junction bases numbered 7, after V lost 4 bases and J lost 1 base. CDR3 sequence (DNA): TGTGCCAGCAGTTCACAGGGGGCGAATGGGAACACTGAAGCTTTCTTT. Its protein product is CASSSQGANGNTEAFF.

The chain joins TRBV7-9 to TRBJ2-3; D not resolved. V gave up 4 bases and J gave up 2 bases, with 13 bases separating them. The CDR3 sequence is 15 residues long. The germline V gene encodes CDR1 SEHNR and CDR2 FQNEAQ (reference sequence). The CDR3 sequence: CASSWGGRYTDTQYF. DNA for the CDR3: TGTGCCAGCAGCTGGGGTGGTAGGTACACAGATACGCAGTATTTT.

This chain connects TRBV6-2 or TRBV6-3 to TRBJ2-1, with D perhaps TRBD1 (5 bases). The CDR3 runs 15 residues. Germline CDR1 and CDR2: MNHEY and SVGEGT. V was shortened by 3 bases and J by 0 bases, with 9 bases between the two germline ends. The CDR3: CASSYRTPSYNEQFF. The CDR3 DNA reads TGTGCCAGCAGTTATCGGACACCCTCCTACAATGAGCAGTTCTTC.

The chain uses TRBV15 and TRBJ1-3; a possible D gene is TRBD1 (5 bases). The V and J ends lost 7 bases and 2 bases respectively, with 12 bases between them. The V gene's germline CDR1 is LNHNV and CDR2 YYDKDF (reference sequence). The CDR3 is made up of 14 amino acids. Written as DNA, the CDR3 is TGTGCCACCACAGGGAGGAACCCTGGAAACACCATATATTTT. Translated: CATTGRNPGNTIYF. Full variable domain (remainder filled in from reference TRBV15 and TRBJ1-3): DAMVIQNPRYQVTQFGKPVTLSCSQTLNHNVMYWYQQKSSQAPKLLFHYYDKDFNNEADTPDNFQSRRPNTSFCFLDIRSPGLGDTAMYLCATTGRNPGNTIYFGEGSWLTVV.

The chain is built from TRBV14 and TRBJ2-7; TRBD1 matches at 8 bases. Germline loops: CDR1 SGHDN, CDR2 FVKESK. V shed 7 bases, J shed 3 bases, and the junction held 5 bases outside the gene matches. CDR3 length equals 13 residues. Here the CDR3 DNA reads TGTGCCAGCAAGGGACAGGAGTTCTACGAGCAGTACTTC. Amino acids: CASKGQEFYEQYF.

This chain links TRBV19 with TRBJ1-2; 7 nucleotides agree with TRBD1. V dropped 11 bases and J dropped 5; count of bases not matched to a gene: 14. This CDR3 comprises 14 residues. Germline V CDR1 and CDR2: LNHDA, SQIVND (reference sequence). The CDR3 region has the DNA TGTGCCGCGACCGGGACAGCGATTGGGTATGGCTACACCTTC. This encodes CAATGTAIGYGYTF.

The chain carries TRBV7-9 and TRBJ1-5; TRBD1 aligns across 7 bases. The germline V gene has CDR1 SEHNR and CDR2 FQNEAQ (reference sequence). Germline trimming cut 5 bases from V and 4 bases from J; bases unmatched to any gene: 5. This CDR3 is 14 amino acids long. The DNA for the CDR3 is TGTGCCAGCAGCCACGACAGGGTAAATCAGCCCCAGCATTTT. It yields the protein CASSHDRVNQPQHF.

The chain couples TRBV27 to TRBJ2-3, with TRBD1 matching over 7 bases. From germline, CDR1 is MNHEY and CDR2 SMNVEV (reference sequence). The J segment lost 4 bases and the V segment lost 6 bases, leaving 13 bases of the junction unmatched. This CDR3 has 16 amino acids. CDR3 sequence reads: CASSRFPGQYSDTQYF. The CDR3 region has the DNA TGTGCCAGCAGCCGCTTTCCGGGACAGTATTCAGATACGCAGTATTTT.

The V call is TRBV2, the J call TRBJ1-5; tentative D call: TRBD1 (6 bases). CDR1 and CDR2 from the germline V gene are SNHLY and FYNNEI. The CDR3 has 15 residues. Trimming took off 5 bases at V and 1 base at J, with 12 bases between the two ends. CDR3 protein: CASSHRGQSNQPQHF. The CDR3, as DNA: TGTGCCAGCAGTCACCGTGGACAGAGCAATCAGCCCCAGCATTTT.

This clone was counted a single time. In DNA form, the CDR3 reads TGTGCCACCACGGCAGGGTCCGGAAACACCATATATTTT. This gives the protein CATTAGSGNTIYF. The chain has TRBV24-1 and TRBJ1-3; D may be TRBD1 (5 bases). The CDR3 length is 13 residues. Trimming pared 8 bases from V and 4 bases from J, leaving 11 bases between. CDR1 KGHDR and CDR2 SFDVKD come from the germline V gene.

The chain joins TRBV19 to TRBJ1-2, with a weak D call TRBD1 (6 bases). The CDR3 loop spans 14 amino acids. The germline CDR1 and CDR2 sequences are LNHDA and SQIVND (reference sequence). V gave up 0 bases and J gave up 3 bases, with 8 bases separating them. The CDR3 coding sequence is TGTGCCAGTAGTATAGATTGGACAGACTATGGCTACACCTTC. It yields the protein CASSIDWTDYGYTF.

The gene calls are TRBV14 and TRBJ1-6, with 8 bases fitting TRBD1. J gave up 0 bases and V 8 bases, and 3 bases lay outside the gene matches. Per the germline V gene, CDR1 is SGHDN and CDR2 is FVKESK. The CDR3 covers 15 residues. The DNA of the CDR3 is TGTGCCAGCTCGGGACAGGTCTCCTATAATTCACCCCTCCACTTT. This translates into CASSGQVSYNSPLHF.

This clone was observed a handful of times. The chain combines TRBV19 with TRBJ2-7; the D gene is possibly TRBD1 (6 bases). Trimming cost V 1 base and J 7 bases, with 11 bases left between them. CDR1 and CDR2 (germline): LNHDA, SQIVND (reference sequence). The CDR3 is 13 residues long. The CDR3 protein is CASSIAPDREQYF. In nucleotides, the CDR3 is TGTGCCAGTAGTATAGCCCCTGACAGGGAGCAGTACTTC.

The chain combines TRBV21-1 with TRBJ2-1; the DNA was not used to check the table's D call, TRBD1. TRBV21-1 is recorded as a pseudogene. This CDR3 has 16 amino acids. CDR3 nucleotide sequence: TGTGCCAGCAGCCCTTCTAGGGACAGCTCCTACAATGAGCAGTTCTTC. It codes for CASSPSRDSSYNEQFF.

This clone has more than one count but fewer than ten. The J gene is TRBJ1-1, the V gene TRBV7-8; a weak D match, TRBD1 (6 bases). The V end was cut by 2 bases, the J end by 5 bases, with 9 bases between. This CDR3 is built from 13 residues. The V gene's germline CDR1 is SGHVS and CDR2 FQNEAQ. The CDR3 DNA sequence: TGTGCCAGCAGCTTACAGGGGAGGACTGAAGCTTTCTTT. Translating gives CASSLQGRTEAFF.